The 10 T cell receptor beta chains listed next were all sequenced from one sample in a study of cytomegalovirus exposure and HLA in healthy donors. Amplification used 60 Vbeta primers and 13 Jbeta primers. This table comes from immunoSEQ multiplex PCR, and its TCRdb copy is limited to in-frame clones, with some not included. Among under 200,000 clones listed, 82% were seen once. Sequencing was carried out using PBMCs. All receptors come from a woman aged 18 to 35 in good health and CMV-seronegative.

This clone was seen just once. This rearrangement joins TRBV2 to TRBJ1-3; unclear D gene. The V gene lost 7 bases and the J gene lost 0 bases, with 16 bases spanning the gap. Germline V gene lookup returns CDR1 SNHLY and CDR2 FYNNEI. This CDR3 has 16 residues. Here the CDR3 reads CASNRQAPSSGNTIYF. CDR3 DNA: TGTGCCAGCAACCGTCAGGCCCCGAGCTCTGGAAACACCATATATTTT.

This clone appeared a single time. The rearrangement joins TRBV4-3 to TRBJ2-4; 11 positions match TRBD2. The germline CDR1 and CDR2 sequences are LGHNA and YSLEER. V shed 3 bases, J shed 9 bases, and the junction held 13 bases outside the gene matches. The CDR3 consists of 17 residues. In DNA, the CDR3 is TGCGCCAGCAGCCACCCCCGGGGACTAGCGGATATGAGCATTCAGTACTTC. Protein sequence: CASSHPRGLADMSIQYF.

The V call is TRBV11-2, the J call TRBJ1-1; D gene uncertain. Germline V gene sequence: CDR1 SGHAT, CDR2 FQNNGV. Trimming removed 1 base from V and 1 base from J, with 10 bases in between. The CDR3 contains 15 residues. CDR3 nucleotides: TGTGCCAGCAGCTTAGGAATACAACCGAACACTGAAGCTTTCTTT. Residues: CASSLGIQPNTEAFF. Full variable domain (missing parts from reference TRBV11-2 and TRBJ1-1): EAGVAQSPRYKIIEKRQSVAFWCNPISGHATLYWYQQILGQGPKLLIQFQNNGVVDDSQLPKDRFSAERLKGVDSTLKIQPAKLEDSAVYLCASSLGIQPNTEAFFGQGTRLTVV.

This chain connects TRBV9 to TRBJ2-1; 12 nucleotides agree with TRBD1. Trimming removed 9 bases from V and 6 bases from J; junction bases left unmatched: 7. The CDR3 loop spans 14 amino acids. Germline CDR1 SGDLS, CDR2 YYNGEE. The CDR3 nucleotides are TGTGCCAACCCGCCGGGACAGGGGGCCAATGAGCAGTTCTTC. Protein product: CANPPGQGANEQFF.

Only one count was recorded for this clone. The CDR3 nucleotides are TGTGCCAGCAGCTCCCGGGAGGGCGGAGAAGCTTTCTTT. Its protein is CASSSREGGEAFF. The chain has TRBV5-7 and TRBJ1-1; D uncertain. Being an ORF, TRBV5-7 has a function that is uncertain. The CDR3 length is 13 residues. V lost 3 bases and J 8 bases, leaving 14 bases between the germline ends.

The rearrangement uses TRBV9 and TRBJ1-2; a weak D match, TRBD1 (5 bases). Germline CDR1 is SGDLS and CDR2 is YYNGEE. CDR3 length equals 13 residues. Trimming cost V 2 bases and J 3 bases, with 8 bases left between them. In DNA, the CDR3 is TGTGCCAGCAGCGTGGGAGGGGACTATGGCTACACCTTC. It encodes CASSVGGDYGYTF.

The chain recombines TRBV9 with TRBJ2-3, with TRBD1 as a possible D gene (6 bases). Germline lookup yields CDR1 SGDLS and CDR2 YYNGEE. The germline V and J ends were trimmed by 3 bases and 6 bases, with 17 bases remaining between them. The CDR3 sequence is 15 residues long. This CDR3 reads CASSGRTGSRDTQYF. In DNA, the CDR3 is TGTGCCAGCAGCGGAAGAACAGGGAGCAGGGATACGCAGTATTTT.

J is TRBJ1-4 and V is TRBV11-2; the D gene is possibly TRBD1 (6 bases). This CDR3 is built from 17 residues. Germline V lookup: CDR1 SGHAT, CDR2 FQNNGV. The V gene lost 5 bases and the J gene lost 7 bases, with 23 bases spanning the gap. CDR3 region: CASSPLGSSGAVEKLFF. In DNA, the CDR3 is TGTGCCAGCAGCCCCCTAGGTAGCTCAGGGGCGGTTGAAAAACTGTTTTTT.

The rearrangement joins TRBV10-3 to TRBJ2-2; 7 positions agree with TRBD2. V lost 3 bases to trimming and J lost 2 bases; unmatched junction nucleotides: 6. CDR1 and CDR2 (germline): ENHRY, SYGVKD. The CDR3 totals 16 residues. The CDR3 sequence is CAISDPTSRNTGELFF. The DNA of the CDR3 is TGTGCCATCAGTGACCCGACTAGCCGCAACACCGGGGAGCTGTTTTTT.

This sequence joins TRBV7-9 and TRBJ2-5; D gene ambiguous. This CDR3 has 14 amino acids. V was shortened by 2 bases and J by 1 base, with 8 bases between the two germline ends. CDR1 and CDR2 (germline): SEHNR, FQNEAQ (reference sequence). This CDR3 reads CASSLTMVQETQYF. CDR3 in DNA: TGTGCCAGCAGCTTAACTATGGTCCAAGAGACCCAGTACTTC.